This T cell receptor beta chain was recorded in a study of control samples from healthy donors and cancer patients. The CDR3 has 13 amino acids. V shed 7 bases and J shed 3 bases, with 12 bases lying between them. The germline V gene encodes CDR1 SQVTM and CDR2 ANQGSEA. Produced via immunoSEQ multiplex PCR; TCRdb's table is partial and in-frame only. Among more than 70,000 clones listed, roughly 86% were seen once. Material: PBMCs. This sequence joins TRBV29-1 and TRBJ2-2; weak D call: TRBD2 (5 bases). This sequence was found in a man between 60 and 75 years old with lung cancer. CDR3 in DNA: TGCAGCGGGCGGTCGGGGTACACCGGGGAGCTGTTTTTT. It codes for CSGRSGYTGELFF.